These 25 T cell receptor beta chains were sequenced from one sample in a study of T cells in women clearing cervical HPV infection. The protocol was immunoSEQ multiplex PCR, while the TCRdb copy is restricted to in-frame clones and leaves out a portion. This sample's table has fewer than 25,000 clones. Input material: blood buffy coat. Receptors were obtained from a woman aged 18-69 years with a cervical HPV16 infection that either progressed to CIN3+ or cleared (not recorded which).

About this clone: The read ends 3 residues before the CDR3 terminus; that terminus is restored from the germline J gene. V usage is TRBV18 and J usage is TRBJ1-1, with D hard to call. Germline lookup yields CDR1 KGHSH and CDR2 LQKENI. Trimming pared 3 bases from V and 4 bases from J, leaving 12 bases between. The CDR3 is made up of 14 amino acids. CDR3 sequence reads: CASSPLSGVTEAFF. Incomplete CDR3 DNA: TGTGCCAGCTCACCCCTCAGCGGGGTCACTGAA.

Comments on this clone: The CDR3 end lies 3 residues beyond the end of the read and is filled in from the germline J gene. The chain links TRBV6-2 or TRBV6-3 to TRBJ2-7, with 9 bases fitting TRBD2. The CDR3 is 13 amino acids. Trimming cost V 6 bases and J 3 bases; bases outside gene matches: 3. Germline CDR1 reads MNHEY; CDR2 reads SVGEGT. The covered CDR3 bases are TGTGCCAGCAGACCGACTAGCGGCTACGAG. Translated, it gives CASRPTSGYE. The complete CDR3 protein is CASRPTSGYEQYF.

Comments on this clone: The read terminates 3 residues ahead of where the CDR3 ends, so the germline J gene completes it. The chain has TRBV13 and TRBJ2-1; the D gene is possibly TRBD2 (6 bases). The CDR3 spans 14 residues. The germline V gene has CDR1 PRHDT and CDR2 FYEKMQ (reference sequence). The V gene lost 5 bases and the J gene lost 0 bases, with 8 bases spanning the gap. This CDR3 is CASSTGLSYNEQFF. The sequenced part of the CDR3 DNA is TGTGCCAGCAGCACGGGACTCTCCTACAATGAG.

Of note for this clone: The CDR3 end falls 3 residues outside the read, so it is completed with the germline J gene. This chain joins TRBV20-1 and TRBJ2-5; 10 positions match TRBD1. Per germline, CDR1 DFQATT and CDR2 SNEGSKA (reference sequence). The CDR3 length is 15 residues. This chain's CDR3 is CSARTGGVSTDTQYF. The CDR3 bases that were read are TGCAGTGCTCGGACAGGGGGGGTTTCCACAGATACC.

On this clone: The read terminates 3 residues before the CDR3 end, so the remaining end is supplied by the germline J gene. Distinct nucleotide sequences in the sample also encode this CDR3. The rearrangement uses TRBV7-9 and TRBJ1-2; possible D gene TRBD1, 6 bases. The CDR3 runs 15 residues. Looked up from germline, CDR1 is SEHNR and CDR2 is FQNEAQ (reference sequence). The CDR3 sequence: CASSHLSEGERGYTF. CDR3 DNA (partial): TGTGCCAGCAGCCACCTCAGCGAGGGGGAGAGAGGA.

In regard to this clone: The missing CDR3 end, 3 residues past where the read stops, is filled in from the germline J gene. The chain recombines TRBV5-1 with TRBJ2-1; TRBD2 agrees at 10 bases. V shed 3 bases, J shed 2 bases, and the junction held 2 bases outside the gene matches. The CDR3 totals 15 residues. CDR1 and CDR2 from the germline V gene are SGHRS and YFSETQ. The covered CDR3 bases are TGCGCCAGCAGCTCTACTAGCGGGACCTACAATGAG. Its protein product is CASSSTSGTYNE. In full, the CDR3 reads CASSSTSGTYNEQFF.

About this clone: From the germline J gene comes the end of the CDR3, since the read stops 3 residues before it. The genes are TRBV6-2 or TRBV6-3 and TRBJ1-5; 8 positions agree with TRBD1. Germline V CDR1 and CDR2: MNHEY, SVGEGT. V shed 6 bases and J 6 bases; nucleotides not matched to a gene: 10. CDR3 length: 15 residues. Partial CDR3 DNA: TGTGCCAGCAGACCTACAGGGGGGTTTCGTCAGCCC. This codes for CASRPTGGFRQP. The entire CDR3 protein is CASRPTGGFRQPQHF.

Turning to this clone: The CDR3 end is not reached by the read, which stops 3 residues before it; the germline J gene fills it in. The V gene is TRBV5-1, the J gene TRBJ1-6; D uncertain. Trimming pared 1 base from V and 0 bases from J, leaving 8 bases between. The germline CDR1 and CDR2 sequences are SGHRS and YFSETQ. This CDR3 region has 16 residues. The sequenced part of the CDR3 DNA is TGCGCCAGCAGCTTGAGATCTAGCTCCTATAATTCACCC. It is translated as CASSLRSSSYNSP. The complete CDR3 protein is CASSLRSSSYNSPLHF.

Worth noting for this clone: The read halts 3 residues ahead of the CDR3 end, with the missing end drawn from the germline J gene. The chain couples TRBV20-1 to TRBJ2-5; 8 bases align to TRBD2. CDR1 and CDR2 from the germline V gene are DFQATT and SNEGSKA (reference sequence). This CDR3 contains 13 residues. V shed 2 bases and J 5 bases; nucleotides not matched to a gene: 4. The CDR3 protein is CSARFAGGETQYF. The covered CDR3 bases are TGCAGTGCTAGATTTGCGGGGGGTGAGACC.

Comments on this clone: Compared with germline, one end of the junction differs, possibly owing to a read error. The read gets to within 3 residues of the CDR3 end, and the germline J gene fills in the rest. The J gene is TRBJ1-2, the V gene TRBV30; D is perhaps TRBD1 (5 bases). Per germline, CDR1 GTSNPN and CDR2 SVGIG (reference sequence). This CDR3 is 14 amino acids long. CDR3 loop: CASHPGLVRYDYTF. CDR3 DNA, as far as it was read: TGTGCCTCCCACCCGGGACTAGTAAGATATGAC.

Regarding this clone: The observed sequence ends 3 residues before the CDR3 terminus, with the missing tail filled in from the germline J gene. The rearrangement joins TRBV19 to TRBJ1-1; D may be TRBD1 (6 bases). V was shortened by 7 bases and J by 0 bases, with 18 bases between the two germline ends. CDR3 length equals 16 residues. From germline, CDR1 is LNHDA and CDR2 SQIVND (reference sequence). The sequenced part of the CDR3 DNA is TGTGCCAGTAACTCTCTGGACAGAGAACTGAACACTGAA. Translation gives CASNSLDRELNTE. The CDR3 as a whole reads CASNSLDRELNTEAFF.

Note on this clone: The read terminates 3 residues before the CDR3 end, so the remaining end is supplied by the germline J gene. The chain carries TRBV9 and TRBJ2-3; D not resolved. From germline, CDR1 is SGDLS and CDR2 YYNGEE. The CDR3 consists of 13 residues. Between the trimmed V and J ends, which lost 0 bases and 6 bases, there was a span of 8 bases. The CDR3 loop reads CASSVESADTQYF. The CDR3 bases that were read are TGTGCCAGCAGCGTAGAAAGCGCCGATACG.

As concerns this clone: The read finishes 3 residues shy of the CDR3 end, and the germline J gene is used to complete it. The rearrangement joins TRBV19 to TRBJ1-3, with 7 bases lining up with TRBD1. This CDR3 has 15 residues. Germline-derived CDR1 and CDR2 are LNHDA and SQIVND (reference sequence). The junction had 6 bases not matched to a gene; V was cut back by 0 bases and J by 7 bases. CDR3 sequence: CASSIEQGYLNTIYF. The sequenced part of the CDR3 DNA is TGTGCCAGTAGTATAGAACAGGGGTATCTCAACACC.

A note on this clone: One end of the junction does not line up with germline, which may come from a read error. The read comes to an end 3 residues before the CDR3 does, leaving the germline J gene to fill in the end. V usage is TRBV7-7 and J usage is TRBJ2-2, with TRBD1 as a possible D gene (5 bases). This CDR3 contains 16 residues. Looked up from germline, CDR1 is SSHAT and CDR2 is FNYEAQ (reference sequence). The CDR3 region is CASSNYNRPGAGELFF. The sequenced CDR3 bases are TGTGCTAGCAGCAACTATAACAGGCCTGGGGCCGGGGAG.

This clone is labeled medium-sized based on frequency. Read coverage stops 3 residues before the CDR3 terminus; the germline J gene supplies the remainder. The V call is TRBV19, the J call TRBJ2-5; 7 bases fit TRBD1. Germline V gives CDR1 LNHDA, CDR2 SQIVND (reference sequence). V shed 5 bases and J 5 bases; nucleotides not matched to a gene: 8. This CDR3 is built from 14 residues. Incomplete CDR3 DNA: TGTGCCAGTAGTCTGACAGGGATTGGGGAGACC. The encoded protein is CASSLTGIGET. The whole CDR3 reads CASSLTGIGETQYF.

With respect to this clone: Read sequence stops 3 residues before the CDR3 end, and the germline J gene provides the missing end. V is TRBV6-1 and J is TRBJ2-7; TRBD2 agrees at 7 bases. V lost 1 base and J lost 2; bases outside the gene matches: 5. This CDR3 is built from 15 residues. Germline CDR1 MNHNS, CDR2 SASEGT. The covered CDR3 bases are TGTGCCAGCAGTGAAGTTGCAGGGAGGGCCTACGAG. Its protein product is CASSEVAGRAYE. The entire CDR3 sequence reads CASSEVAGRAYEQYF.

CDR3: CATRSGNTEAFF. CDR3 DNA (partial): TGTGCCACCCGGAGCGGGAACACTGAA. The chain employs TRBV11-2 and TRBJ1-1; D not resolved. Coverage ceases 3 residues before the CDR3 finishes, and the germline J gene fills in the end. With 10 bases removed from V and 1 base from J, the gap between germline ends came to 10 bases. The germline CDR1 and CDR2 sequences are SGHAT and FQNNGV. The CDR3 covers 12 residues.

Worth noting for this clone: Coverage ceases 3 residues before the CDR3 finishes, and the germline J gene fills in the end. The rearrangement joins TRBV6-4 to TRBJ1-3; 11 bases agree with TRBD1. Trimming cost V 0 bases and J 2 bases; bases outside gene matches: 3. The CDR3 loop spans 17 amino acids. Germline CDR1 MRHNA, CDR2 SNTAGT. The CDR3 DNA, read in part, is TGTGCCAGCAGTGACTCGTTGGGACAGGGGGCTGGAAACACC. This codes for CASSDSLGQGAGNT. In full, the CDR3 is CASSDSLGQGAGNTIYF.

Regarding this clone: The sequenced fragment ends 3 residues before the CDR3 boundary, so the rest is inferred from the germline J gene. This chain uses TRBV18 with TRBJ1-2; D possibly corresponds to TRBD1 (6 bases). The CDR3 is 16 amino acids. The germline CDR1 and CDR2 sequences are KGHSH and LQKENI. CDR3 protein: CASSPVRTSGGADYTF. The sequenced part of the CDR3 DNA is TGTGCCAGCTCACCAGTCCGGACTAGCGGGGGGGCTGAC. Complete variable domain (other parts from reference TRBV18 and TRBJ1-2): NAGVMQNPRHLVRRRGQEARLRCSPMKGHSHVYWYRQLPEEGLKFMVYLQKENIIDESGMPKERFSAEFPKEGPSILRIQQVVRGDSAAYFCASSPVRTSGGADYTFGSGTRLTVV.

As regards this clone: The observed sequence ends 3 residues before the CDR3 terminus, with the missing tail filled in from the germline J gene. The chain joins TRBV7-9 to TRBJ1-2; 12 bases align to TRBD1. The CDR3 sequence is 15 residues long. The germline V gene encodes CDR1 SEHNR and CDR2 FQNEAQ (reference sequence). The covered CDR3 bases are TGTGCCAGCAGCTTAGCGGGACAGGGGGCGAACATC. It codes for CASSLAGQGANI. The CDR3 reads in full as CASSLAGQGANIYTF.

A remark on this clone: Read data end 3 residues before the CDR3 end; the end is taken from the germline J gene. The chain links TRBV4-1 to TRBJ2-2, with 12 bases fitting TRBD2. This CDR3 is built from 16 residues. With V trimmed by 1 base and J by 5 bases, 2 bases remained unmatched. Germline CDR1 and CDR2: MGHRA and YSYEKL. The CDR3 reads CASSQAGLAGTGELFF. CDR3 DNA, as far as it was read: TGCGCCAGCAGCCAAGCAGGACTAGCGGGAACCGGGGAG.

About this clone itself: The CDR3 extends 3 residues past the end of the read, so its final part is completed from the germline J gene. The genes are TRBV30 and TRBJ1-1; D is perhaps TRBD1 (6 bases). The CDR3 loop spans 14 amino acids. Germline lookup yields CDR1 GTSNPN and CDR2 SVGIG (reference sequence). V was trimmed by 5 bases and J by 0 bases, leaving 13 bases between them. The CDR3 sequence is CAWGGQALNTEAFF. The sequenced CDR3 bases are TGTGCCTGGGGGGGCCAGGCCCTGAACACTGAA.

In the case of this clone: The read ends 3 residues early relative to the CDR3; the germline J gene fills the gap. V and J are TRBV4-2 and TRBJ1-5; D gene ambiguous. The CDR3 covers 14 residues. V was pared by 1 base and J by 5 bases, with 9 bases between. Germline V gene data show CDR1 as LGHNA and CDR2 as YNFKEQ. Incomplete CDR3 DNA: TGTGCCAGCAGCCAAGTGGCCCAGGATCAGCCC. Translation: CASSQVAQDQP. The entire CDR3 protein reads CASSQVAQDQPQHF.

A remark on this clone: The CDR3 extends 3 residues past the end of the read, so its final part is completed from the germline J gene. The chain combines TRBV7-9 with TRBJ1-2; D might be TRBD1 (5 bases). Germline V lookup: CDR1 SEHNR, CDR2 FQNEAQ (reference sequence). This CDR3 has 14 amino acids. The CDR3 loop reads CASSLAGGSDDYTF. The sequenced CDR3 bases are TGTGCCAGCAGCCTGGCGGGGGGTTCCGACGAC.

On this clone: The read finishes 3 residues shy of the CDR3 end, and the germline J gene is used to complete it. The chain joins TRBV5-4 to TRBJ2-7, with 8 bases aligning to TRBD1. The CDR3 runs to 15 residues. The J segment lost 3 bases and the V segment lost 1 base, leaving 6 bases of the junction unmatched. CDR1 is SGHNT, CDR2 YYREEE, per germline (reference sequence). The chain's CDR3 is CASSLTGTGVYEQYF. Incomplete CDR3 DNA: TGTGCCAGCAGCTTGACCGGGACAGGAGTCTACGAG.